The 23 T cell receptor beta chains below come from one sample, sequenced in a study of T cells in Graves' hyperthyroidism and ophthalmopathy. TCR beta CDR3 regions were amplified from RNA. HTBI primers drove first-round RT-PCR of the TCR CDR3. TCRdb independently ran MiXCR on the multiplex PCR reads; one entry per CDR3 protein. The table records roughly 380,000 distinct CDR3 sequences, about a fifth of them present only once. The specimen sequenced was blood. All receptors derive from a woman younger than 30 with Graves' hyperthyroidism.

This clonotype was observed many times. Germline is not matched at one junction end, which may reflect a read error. The DNA for the CDR3 is TGTGCCAGCAGTTTAGGACAGGGGGGATACGAGCAGTACTTC. Translation: CASSLGQGGYEQYF. The genes are TRBV11-2 and TRBJ2-7, with TRBD1 identical over 10 bases. The CDR3 consists of 14 residues. Germline-derived CDR1 and CDR2 are SGHAT and FQNNGV.

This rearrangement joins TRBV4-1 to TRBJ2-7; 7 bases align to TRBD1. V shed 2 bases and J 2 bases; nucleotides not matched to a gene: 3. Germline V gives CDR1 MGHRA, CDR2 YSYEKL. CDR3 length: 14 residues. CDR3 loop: CASSQPGGTYEQYF. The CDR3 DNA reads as TGCGCCAGCAGCCAACCAGGGGGAACCTACGAGCAGTACTTC.

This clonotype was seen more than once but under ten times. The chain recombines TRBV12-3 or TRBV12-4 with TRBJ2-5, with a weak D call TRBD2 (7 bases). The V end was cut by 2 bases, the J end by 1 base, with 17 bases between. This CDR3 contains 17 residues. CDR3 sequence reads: CASSLRGGGVTQETQYF. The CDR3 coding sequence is TGTGCCAGCAGTTTAAGGGGGGGAGGAGTTACCCAAGAGACCCAGTACTTC.

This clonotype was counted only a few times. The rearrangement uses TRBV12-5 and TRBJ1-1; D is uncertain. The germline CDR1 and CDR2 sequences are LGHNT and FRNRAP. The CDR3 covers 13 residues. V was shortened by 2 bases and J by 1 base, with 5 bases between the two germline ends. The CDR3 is CASGLTANTEAFF. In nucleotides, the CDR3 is TGTGCTAGTGGTTTGACAGCGAACACTGAAGCTTTCTTT.

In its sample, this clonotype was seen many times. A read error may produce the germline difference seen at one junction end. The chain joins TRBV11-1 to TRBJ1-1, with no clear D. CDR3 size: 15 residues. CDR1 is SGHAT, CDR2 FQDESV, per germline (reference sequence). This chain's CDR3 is CASTQRVGGRGETFF. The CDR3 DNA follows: TGTGCCAGCACCCAACGGGTCGGAGGGCGAGGTGAAACTTTCTTT.

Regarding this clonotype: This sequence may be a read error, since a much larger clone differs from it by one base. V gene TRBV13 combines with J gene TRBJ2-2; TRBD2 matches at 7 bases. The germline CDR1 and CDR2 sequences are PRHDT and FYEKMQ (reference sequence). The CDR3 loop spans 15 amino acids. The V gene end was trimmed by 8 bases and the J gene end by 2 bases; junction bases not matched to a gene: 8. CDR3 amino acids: CASCTGGINTGELFF. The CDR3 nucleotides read TGTGCCAGCTGCACCGGGGGGATCAACACCGGGGAGCTGTTTTTT.

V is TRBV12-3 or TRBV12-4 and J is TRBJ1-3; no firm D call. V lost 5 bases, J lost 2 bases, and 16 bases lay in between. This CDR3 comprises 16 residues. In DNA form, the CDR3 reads TGTGCCAGCAGTCGGGGAGCGGGTGTGACTGGAAACACCATATATTTT. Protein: CASSRGAGVTGNTIYF.

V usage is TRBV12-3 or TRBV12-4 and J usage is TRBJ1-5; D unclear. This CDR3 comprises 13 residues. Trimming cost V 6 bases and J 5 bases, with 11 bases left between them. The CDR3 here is CASSQTLYQPQHF. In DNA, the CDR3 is TGTGCCAGCAGCCAGACACTCTATCAGCCCCAGCATTTT.

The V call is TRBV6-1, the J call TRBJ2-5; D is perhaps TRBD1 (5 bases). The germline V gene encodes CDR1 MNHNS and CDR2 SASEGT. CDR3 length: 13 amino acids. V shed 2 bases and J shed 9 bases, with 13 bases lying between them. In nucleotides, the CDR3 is TGTGCCAGCAGTGAAAGACCCCAGGGATCCCAGTACTTC. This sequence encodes CASSERPQGSQYF.

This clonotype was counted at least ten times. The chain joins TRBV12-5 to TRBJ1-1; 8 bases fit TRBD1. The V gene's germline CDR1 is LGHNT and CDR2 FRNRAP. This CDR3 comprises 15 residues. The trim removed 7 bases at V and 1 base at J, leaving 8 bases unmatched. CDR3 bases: TGTGCTAGTGACTCCCCTACAGGGGGGAACACTGAAGCTTTCTTT. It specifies CASDSPTGGNTEAFF. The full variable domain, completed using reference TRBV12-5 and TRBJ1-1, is DARVTQTPRHKVTEMGQEVTMRCQPILGHNTVFWYRQTMMQGLELLAYFRNRAPLDDSGMPKDRFSAEMPDATLATLKIQPSEPRDSAVYFCASDSPTGGNTEAFFGQGTRLTVV.

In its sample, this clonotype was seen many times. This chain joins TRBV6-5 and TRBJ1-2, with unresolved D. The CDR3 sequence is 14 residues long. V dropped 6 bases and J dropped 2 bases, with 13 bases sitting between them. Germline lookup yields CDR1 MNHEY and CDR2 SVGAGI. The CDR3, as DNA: TGTGCCAGCAGCCCGCTACACCCAAACTATGGCTACACCTTC. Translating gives CASSPLHPNYGYTF.

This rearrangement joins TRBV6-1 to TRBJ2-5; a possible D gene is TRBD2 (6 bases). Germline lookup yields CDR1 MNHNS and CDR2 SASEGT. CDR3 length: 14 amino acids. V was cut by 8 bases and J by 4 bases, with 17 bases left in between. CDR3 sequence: CASALGGVGETQYF. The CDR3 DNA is TGTGCCAGCGCCCTCGGGGGTGTGGGAGAGACCCAGTACTTC.

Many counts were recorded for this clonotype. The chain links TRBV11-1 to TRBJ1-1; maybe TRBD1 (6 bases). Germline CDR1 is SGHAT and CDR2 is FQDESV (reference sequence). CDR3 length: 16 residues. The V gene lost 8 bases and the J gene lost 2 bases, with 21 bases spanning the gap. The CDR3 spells CASPRDNSYTNTEAFF. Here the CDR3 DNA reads TGTGCCAGCCCCCGGGACAACTCGTACACTAACACTGAAGCTTTCTTT.

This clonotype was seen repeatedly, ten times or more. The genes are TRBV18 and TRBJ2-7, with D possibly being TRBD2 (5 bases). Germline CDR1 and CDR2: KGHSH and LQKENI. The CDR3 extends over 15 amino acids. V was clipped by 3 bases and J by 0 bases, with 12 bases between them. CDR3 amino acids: CASSPGGPSSYEQYF. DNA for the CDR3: TGTGCCAGCTCACCTGGAGGACCAAGCTCCTACGAGCAGTACTTC.

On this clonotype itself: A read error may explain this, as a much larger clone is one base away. CDR3 in DNA: TGTGCCATCGGGCAGGAGAACACTGAAGCTTTCTTT. It codes for CAIGQENTEAFF. The chain combines TRBV9 with TRBJ1-1; no clear D. The germline CDR1 and CDR2 sequences are SGDLS and YYNGEE. The CDR3 length is 12 residues. Trimming shortened V by 9 bases and J by 1 base, and 10 bases separated the two germline ends.

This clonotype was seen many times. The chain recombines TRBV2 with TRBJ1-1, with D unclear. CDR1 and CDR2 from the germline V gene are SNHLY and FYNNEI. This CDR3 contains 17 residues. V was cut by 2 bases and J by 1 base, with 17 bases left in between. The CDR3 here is CASSESMVVNRNTEAFF. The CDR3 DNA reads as TGTGCCAGCAGTGAAAGTATGGTTGTAAATCGGAACACTGAAGCTTTCTTT. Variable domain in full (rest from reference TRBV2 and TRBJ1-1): EPEVTQTPSHQVTQMGQEVILRCVPISNHLYFYWYRQILGQKVEFLVSFYNNEISEKSEIFDDQFSVERPDGSNFTLKIRSTKLEDSAMYFCASSESMVVNRNTEAFFGQGTRLTVV.

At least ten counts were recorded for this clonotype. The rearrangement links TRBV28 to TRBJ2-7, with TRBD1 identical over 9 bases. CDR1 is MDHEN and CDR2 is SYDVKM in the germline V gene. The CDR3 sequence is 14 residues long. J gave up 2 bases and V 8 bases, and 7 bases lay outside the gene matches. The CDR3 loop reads CASGGQGITYEQYF. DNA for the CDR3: TGTGCCAGCGGAGGACAGGGGATCACCTACGAGCAGTACTTC.

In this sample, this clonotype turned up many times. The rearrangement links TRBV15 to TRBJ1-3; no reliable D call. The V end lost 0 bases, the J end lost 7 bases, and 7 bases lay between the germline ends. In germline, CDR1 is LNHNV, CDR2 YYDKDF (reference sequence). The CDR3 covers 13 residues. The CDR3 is CATSRDLGNTIYF. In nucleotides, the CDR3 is TGTGCCACCAGCAGAGATCTCGGGAACACCATATATTTT.

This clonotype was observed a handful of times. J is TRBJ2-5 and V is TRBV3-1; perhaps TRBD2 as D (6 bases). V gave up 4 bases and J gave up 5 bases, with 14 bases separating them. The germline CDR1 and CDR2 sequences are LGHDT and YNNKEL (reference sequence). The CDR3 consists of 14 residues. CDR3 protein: CASSPYGGRETQYF. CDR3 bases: TGTGCCAGCAGCCCCTATGGGGGGAGGGAGACCCAGTACTTC.

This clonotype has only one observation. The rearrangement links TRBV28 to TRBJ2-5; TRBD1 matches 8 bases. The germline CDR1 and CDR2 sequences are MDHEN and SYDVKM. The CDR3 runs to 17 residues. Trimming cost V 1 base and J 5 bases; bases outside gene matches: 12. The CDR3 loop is CASSLSRGRIGRETQYF. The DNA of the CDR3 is TGTGCCAGCAGTTTATCCAGGGGGCGAATCGGTCGGGAGACCCAGTACTTC.

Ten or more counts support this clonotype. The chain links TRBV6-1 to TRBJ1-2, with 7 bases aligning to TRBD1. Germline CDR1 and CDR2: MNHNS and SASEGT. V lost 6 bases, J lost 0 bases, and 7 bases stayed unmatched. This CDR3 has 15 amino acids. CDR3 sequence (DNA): TGTGCCAGCAGCGCGTGGGACAGAACTAACTATGGCTACACCTTC. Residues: CASSAWDRTNYGYTF.

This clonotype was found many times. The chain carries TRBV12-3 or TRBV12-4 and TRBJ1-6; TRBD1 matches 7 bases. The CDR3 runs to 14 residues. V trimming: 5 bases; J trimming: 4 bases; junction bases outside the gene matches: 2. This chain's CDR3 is CASSGTEYNSPLHF. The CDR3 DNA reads TGTGCCAGCAGTGGGACAGAGTATAATTCACCCCTCCACTTT.

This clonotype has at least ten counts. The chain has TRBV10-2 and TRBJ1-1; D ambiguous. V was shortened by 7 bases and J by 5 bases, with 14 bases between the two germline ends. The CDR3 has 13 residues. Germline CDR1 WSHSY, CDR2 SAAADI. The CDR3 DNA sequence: TGCGCCAGCAATGGAGCCTCCTGGACTGAAGCTTTCTTT. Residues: CASNGASWTEAFF.